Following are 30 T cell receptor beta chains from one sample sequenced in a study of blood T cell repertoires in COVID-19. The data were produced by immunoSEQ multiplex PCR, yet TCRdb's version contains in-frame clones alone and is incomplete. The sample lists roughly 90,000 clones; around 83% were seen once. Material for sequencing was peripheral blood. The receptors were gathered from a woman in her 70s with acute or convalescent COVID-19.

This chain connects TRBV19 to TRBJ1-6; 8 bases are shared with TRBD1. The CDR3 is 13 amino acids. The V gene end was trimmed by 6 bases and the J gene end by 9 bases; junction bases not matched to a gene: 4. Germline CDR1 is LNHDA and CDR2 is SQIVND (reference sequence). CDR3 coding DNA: TGTGCCAGTAGGGACAGGGAGGTTTCACCCCTCCACTTT. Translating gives CASRDREVSPLHF.

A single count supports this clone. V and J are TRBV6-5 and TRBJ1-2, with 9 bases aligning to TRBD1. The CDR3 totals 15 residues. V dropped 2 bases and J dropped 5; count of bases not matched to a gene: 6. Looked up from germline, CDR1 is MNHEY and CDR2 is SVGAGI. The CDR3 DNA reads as TGTGCCAGCAGTTACGATTCGGACAGGGGTTATGGCTACACCTTC. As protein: CASSYDSDRGYGYTF.

CDR3 DNA: TGTGCCAGCAGCCAAGGGTTAGTCGCAGATACGCAGTATTTT. Translation gives CASSQGLVADTQYF. The chain carries TRBV3-1 (or the pseudogene TRBV3-2) and TRBJ2-3; D gene ambiguous. The germline CDR1 and CDR2 sequences are LGHDT and YNNKEL (reference sequence). Trimming took 1 base from V and 4 from J, leaving 9 bases between them. The CDR3 covers 14 residues.

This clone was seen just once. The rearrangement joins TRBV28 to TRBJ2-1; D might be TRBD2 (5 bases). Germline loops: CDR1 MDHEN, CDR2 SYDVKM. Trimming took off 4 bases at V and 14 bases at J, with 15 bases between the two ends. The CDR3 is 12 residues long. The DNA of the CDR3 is TGTGCCAGCAGTTCAGTCGGGAACCGAGAGTTCTTC. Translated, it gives CASSSVGNREFF.

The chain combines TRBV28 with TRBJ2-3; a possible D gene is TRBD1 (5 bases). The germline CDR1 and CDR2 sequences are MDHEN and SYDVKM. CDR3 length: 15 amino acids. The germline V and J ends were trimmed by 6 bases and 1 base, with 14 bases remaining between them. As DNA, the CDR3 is TGTGCCAGCAGCGTAATAGGGGCCCGCACAGATACGCAGTATTTT. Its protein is CASSVIGARTDTQYF.

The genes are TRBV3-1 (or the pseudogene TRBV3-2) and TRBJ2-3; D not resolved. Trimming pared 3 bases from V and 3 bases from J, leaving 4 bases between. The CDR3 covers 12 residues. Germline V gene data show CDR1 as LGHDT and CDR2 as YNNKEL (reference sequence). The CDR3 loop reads CASSQQTDTQYF. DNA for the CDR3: TGTGCCAGCAGCCAGCAGACAGATACGCAGTATTTT.

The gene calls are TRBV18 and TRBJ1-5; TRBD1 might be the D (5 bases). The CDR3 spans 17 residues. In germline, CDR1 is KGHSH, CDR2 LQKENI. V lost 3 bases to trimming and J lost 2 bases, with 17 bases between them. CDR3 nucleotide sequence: TGTGCCAGCTCACCGGTTAGGGGAGGGTCAGGCAATCAGCCCCAGCATTTT. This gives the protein CASSPVRGGSGNQPQHF. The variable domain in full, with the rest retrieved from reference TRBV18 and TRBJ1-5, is NAGVMQNPRHLVRRRGQEARLRCSPMKGHSHVYWYRQLPEEGLKFMVYLQKENIIDESGMPKERFSAEFPKEGPSILRIQQVVRGDSAAYFCASSPVRGGSGNQPQHFGDGTRLSIL.

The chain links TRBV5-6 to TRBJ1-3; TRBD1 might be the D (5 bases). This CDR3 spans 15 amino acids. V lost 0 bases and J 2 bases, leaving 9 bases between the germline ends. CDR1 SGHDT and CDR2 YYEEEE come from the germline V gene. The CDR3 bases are TGTGCCAGCAGCTTGGGACAGTTAACTGGAAACACCATATATTTT. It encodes CASSLGQLTGNTIYF.

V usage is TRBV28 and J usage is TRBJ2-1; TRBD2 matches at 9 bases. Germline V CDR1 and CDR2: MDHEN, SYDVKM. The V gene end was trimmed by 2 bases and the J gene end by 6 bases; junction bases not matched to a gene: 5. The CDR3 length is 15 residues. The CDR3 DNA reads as TGTGCCAGCAGTTTACAGCGGGGGGTTTCCAATGAGCAGTTCTTC. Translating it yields CASSLQRGVSNEQFF.

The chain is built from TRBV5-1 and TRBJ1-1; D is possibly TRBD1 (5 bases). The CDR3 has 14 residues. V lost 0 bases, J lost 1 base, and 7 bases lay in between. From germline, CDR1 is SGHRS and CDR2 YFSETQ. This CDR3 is CASSLAGQNTEAFF. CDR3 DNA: TGCGCCAGCAGCTTGGCAGGGCAGAACACTGAAGCTTTCTTT.

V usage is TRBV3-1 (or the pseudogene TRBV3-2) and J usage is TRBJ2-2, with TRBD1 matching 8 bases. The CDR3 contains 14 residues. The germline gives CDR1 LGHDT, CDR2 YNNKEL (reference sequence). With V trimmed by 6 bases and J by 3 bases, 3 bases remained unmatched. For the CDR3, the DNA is TGTGCCAGCAGAGAGACAGGGGACACCGGGGAGCTGTTTTTT. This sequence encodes CASRETGDTGELFF.

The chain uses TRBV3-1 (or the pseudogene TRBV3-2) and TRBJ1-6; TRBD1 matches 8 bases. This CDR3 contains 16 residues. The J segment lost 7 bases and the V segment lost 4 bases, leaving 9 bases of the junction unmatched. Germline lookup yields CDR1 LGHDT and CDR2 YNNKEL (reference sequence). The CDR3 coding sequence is TGTGCCAGCAGCCCGGTTGGACAGGGACAAAATTCACCCCTCCACTTT. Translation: CASSPVGQGQNSPLHF.

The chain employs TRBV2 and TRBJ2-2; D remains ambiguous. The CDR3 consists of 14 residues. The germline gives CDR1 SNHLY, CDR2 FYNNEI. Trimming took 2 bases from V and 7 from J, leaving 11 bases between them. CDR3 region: CASSENWSSGELFF. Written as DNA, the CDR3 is TGTGCCAGCAGTGAAAACTGGAGTAGCGGGGAGCTGTTTTTT.

CDR3 protein: CASSLEVGPLHF. CDR3 sequence (DNA): TGTGCCAGCAGCTTGGAGGTAGGACCCCTCCACTTT. This rearrangement joins TRBV7-9 to TRBJ1-6; no firm D call. The length of the CDR3 is 12 residues. Trimming took off 3 bases at V and 12 bases at J, with 9 bases between the two ends. Germline loops: CDR1 SEHNR, CDR2 FQNEAQ (reference sequence).

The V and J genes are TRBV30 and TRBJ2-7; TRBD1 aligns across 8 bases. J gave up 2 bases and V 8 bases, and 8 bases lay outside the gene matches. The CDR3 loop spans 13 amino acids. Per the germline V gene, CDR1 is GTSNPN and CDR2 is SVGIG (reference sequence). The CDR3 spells CAARQGTTYEQYF. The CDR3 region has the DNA TGTGCCGCTCGACAGGGGACAACCTACGAGCAGTACTTC.

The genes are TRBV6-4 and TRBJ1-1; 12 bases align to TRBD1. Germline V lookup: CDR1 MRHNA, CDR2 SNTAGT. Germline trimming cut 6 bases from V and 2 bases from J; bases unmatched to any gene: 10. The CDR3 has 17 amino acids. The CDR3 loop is CASRREMGQGANTEAFF. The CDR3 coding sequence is TGTGCCAGCAGACGGGAAATGGGACAGGGGGCCAACACTGAAGCTTTCTTT.

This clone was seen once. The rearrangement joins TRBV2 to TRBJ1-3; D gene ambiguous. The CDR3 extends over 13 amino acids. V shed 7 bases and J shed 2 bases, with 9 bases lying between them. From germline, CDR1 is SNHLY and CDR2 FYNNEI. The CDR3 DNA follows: TGTGCCAGCACCAGTCTGGCTGGAAACACCATATATTTT. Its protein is CASTSLAGNTIYF.

CDR3 amino acids: CASSLGDRVSSPLHF. The CDR3 nucleotides read TGTGCCAGCAGTCTCGGGGACAGGGTTAGTTCACCCCTCCACTTT. This chain connects TRBV28 to TRBJ1-6; 9 nucleotides line up with TRBD1. The ends lost 5 bases at V and 9 bases at J; junction bases unmatched: 8. CDR1 and CDR2 (germline): MDHEN, SYDVKM. The CDR3 is 15 amino acids.

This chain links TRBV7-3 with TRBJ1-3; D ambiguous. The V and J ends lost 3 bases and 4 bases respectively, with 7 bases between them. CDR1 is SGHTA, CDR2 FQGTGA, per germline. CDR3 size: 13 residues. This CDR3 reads CASSFNPGNTIYF. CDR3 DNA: TGTGCCAGCAGCTTTAATCCGGGAAACACCATATATTTT.

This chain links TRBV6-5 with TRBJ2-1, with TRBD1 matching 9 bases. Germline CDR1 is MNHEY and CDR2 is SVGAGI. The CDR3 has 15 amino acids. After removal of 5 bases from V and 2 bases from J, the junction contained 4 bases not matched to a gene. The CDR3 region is CASSRGQGPYNEQFF. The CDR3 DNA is TGTGCCAGCAGTAGGGGACAGGGCCCCTACAATGAGCAGTTCTTC.

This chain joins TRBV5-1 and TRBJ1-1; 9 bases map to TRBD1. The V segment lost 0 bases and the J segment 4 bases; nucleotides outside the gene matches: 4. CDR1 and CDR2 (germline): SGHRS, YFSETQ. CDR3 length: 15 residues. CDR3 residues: CASSLAGQGSTEAFF. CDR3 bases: TGCGCCAGCAGCTTGGCGGGACAGGGCTCCACTGAAGCTTTCTTT.

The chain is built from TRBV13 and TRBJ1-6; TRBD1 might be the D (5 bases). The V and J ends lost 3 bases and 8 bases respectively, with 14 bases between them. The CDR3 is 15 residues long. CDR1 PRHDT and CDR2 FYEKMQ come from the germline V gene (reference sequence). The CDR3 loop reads CASSFGGGGDSPLHF. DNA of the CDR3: TGTGCCAGCAGCTTTGGGGGAGGAGGTGATTCACCCCTCCACTTT.

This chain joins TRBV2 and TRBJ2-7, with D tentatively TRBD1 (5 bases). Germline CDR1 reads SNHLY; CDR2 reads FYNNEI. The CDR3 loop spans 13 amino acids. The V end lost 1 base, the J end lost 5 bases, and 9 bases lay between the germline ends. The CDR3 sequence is CASSEGQGDEQYF. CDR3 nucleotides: TGTGCCAGCAGTGAAGGGCAGGGCGACGAGCAGTACTTC.

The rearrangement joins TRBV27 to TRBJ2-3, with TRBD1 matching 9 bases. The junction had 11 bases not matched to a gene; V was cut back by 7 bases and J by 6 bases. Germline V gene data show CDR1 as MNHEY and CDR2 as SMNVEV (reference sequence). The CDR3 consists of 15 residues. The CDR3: CASKVQQGAGDTQYF. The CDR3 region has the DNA TGTGCCAGCAAGGTCCAACAGGGGGCAGGGGATACGCAGTATTTT.

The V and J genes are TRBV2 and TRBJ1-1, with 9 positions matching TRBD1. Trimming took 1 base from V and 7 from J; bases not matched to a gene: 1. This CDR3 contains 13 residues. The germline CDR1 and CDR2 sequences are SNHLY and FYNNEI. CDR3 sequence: CASSEGTGVEAFF. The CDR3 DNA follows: TGTGCCAGCAGTGAAGGGACAGGGGTTGAAGCTTTCTTT.

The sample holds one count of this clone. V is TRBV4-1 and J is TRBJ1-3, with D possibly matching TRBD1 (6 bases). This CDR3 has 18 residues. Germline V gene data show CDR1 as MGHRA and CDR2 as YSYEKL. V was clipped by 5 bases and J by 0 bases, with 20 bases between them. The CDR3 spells CASSGEGTSTLSGNTIYF. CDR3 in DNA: TGCGCCAGCAGCGGGGAAGGGACATCAACCCTCTCTGGAAACACCATATATTTT.

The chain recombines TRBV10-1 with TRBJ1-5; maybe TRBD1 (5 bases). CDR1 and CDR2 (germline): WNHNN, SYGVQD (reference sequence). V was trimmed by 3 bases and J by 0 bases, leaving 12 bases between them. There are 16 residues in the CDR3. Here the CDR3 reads CASSENLDSSNQPQHF. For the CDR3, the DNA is TGCGCCAGCAGTGAAAACTTAGACAGTAGCAATCAGCCCCAGCATTTT.

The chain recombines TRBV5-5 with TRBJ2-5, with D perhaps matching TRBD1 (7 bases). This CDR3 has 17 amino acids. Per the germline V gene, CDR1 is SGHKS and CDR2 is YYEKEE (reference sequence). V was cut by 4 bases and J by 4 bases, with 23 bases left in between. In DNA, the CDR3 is TGTGCCAGCAGCCTACCAGGGGGGCTCGCTGGTCGAGAGACCCAGTACTTC. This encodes CASSLPGGLAGRETQYF.

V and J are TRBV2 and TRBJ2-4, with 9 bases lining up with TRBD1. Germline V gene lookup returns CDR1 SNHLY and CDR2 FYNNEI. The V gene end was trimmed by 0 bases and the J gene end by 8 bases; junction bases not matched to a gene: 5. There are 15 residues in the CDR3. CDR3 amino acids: CASSEARTGEHIQYF. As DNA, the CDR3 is TGTGCCAGCAGTGAAGCGAGGACAGGGGAGCACATTCAGTACTTC.

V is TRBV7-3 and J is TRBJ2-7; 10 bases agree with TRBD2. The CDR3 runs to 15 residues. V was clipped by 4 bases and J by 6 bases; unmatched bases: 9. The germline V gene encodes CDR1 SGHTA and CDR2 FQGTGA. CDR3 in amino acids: CASSSRAGGRGEQYF. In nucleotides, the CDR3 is TGTGCCAGCAGCTCAAGAGCGGGGGGGCGAGGCGAGCAGTACTTC. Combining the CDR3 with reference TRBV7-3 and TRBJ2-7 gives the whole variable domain GAGVSQTPSNKVTEKGKYVELRCDPISGHTALYWYRQSLGQGPEFLIYFQGTGAADDSGLPNDRFFAVRPEGSVSTLKIQRTERGDSAVYLCASSSRAGGRGEQYFGPGTRLTVT.